What follows is one T cell receptor beta chain and its context. What this receptor recognizes is not known. Per-base qualities were not stored, and no clone one base away is much larger. This record belongs to a study of vaccination and CD4 T cells after COVID-19 (dated by TCRdb to 2021 to 2024). Concerning the study at large: SARS-CoV-2 positivity had been established in the convalescent patients by nasal swab PCR, and mild disease was recorded in several of these patients and severe disease in one. Six males and four females were included in the convalescent cohort, with two Hispanic individuals, seven Caucasians, two Asians and one multiracial person represented. Participants got two doses of the Pfizer-BioNTech BNT162b2 vaccine (n=8) or two doses of the Moderna mRNA-1273 vaccine (n=2). Post-COVID blood samples were collected from convalescent patients a median of approximately 100 days after diagnosis, with a range of about 35 to 161 days. Post-vaccine blood samples were collected a median of approximately 72 days after the second vaccine dose, ranging from roughly 12 to 250 days. Overlapping spike peptide pools from SARS-CoV-2 and from the common cold coronaviruses HCoV-NL63, HCoV-OC43 and HCoV-229E were used as culture stimuli. As controls, cultures received a CEFX viral epitope pool (the positive control), an HIV-1 Nef peptide pool (the negative control), or no peptide at all. In 10 COVID-19 convalescent patients and a handful of infection-naive healthy vaccine recipients, the spike-specific CD4+ TCR repertoire before mRNA vaccination was compared with the repertoire after mRNA vaccination. Overall study results and their limits: In convalescent patients, a median approximately 86% of post-vaccine SARS-CoV-2-reactive clones were detected only after vaccination, suggesting vaccine-specific priming. The study included relatively few convalescent patients and did not analyze early timepoints after natural infection. Of the vaccine-specific clones in convalescent patients, 304 of 307, or nearly all, reacted only to SARS-CoV-2 spike and did not cross-react with common cold coronaviruses. An increase in the median number of SARS-CoV-2-reactive clonotypes from 20 to 25 after infection to some 38 after vaccination was observed, but the change was not found to be significant.

From its cysteine to its phenylalanine, the CDR3 spans 17 amino acids. Here the CDR3 DNA is all that survives: 51 bases in frame from base 1. V is pruned by 0 bases and J by 7 bases, leaving 10 bases of the junction without a gene match. CDR1 and CDR2, per the germline V gene, are LGHNA and YNFKEQ. Per the publication, the treatment or condition label means: roughly ten-day PBMC culture with coronavirus spike peptide pools or control peptides (ViraFEST assay). To expand antigen-specific T cells with peptide pools and then pick out the expanded clonotypes through TCR sequencing, the study relied on the ViraFEST assay. The positive SARS-CoV-2 PCR tests of the convalescent patients were dated from March to December 2020, before the Alpha, Beta and Delta variants emerged in the United States. Each well held 2.2 million or so PBMCs cultured with 10 ug/ml peptide pools in IMDM containing around 4.5% human AB serum and around 9 IU/ml IL-2. Half of the culture medium was replaced with fresh IL-2-containing medium on days 3 and 7. After approximately eleven days of culture, CD4+ T cells were isolated by negative selection using the EasySep CD4+ T cell isolation kit. Ficoll-Paque Plus gradient centrifugation was used to isolate PBMCs from whole blood, and the isolated PBMCs were then either used fresh or cryopreserved at -140C. Each culture condition was generally run in triplicate wells.

Preparation of the library involved PCR. TCR sequencing of DNA from cultured CD4+ T cells used the Oncomine TCR Beta short-read assay at the Johns Hopkins FTIC core. The QIAamp micro DNA kit was used to extract genomic DNA from the cultured CD4+ T cells. The Oncomine TCR Beta libraries from cultured CD4+ T cells were pooled using unique dual indexes and then sequenced on an Illumina iSeq 100. In the paper's pipeline: Non-productive sequences were removed, and CDR3s not starting with C, not ending with F or W, or shorter than 7 amino acids were discarded. Antigen-specific clonotypes were identified using the MANAFEST web application through comparison of peptide-stimulated wells with reference and other culture wells. An FDR below 0.05, an odds ratio above 5, and a productive frequency above 0.1% in at least two of three replicate wells were required for clones to be considered positive. Cross-reactive clonotypes were defined as significantly expanded in both SARS-CoV-2 spike wells and at least one common cold coronavirus spike condition. Similarity between CDR3 sequences was evaluated in R version 3.6.1 using Levenshtein distances (stringdist) and unrooted phylogenetic trees (ape). TCRdb took the public reads, trimmed them with fastp at Q25, ran MiXCR for clone calling and kept in-frame beta chains. Merged by CDR3 protein, the rows form single entries marked with the most common genes and DNA. None of the V and J calls come from the authors' own analysis; TCRdb made them. This sample holds roughly 17,000 distinct CDR3 sequences; approximately 55% were observed only once. The ten top clones hold 7.5% to 9.5% of the sample.

The chain links TRBV4-2 with TRBJ2-5; TRBD2 aligns with 11 central bases. This sequence originates from a human donor who had recovered from COVID-19. The sample taken for sequencing was CD4+ T cells from blood, cultured in vitro. The nucleotides are TGTGCCAGCAGCCAAGAGGGTCTAGCGGGAGGAGGAGGGACCCAGTACTTC. It translates as CASSQEGLAGGGGTQYF.